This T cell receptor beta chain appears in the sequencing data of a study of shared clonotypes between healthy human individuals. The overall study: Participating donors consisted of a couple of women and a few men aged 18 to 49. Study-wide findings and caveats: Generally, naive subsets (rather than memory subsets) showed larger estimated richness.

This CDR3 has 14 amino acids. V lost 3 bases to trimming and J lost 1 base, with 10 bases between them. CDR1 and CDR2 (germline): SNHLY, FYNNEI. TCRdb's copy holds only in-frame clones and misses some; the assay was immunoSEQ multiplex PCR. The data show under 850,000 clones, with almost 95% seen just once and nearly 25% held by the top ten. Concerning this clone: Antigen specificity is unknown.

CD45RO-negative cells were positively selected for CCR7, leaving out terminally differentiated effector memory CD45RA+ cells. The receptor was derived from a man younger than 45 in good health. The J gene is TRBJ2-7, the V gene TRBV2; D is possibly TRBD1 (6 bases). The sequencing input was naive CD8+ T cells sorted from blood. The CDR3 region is CASSDVGQSYEQYF. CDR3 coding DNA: TGTGCCAGCAGTGATGTAGGACAGTCCTACGAGCAGTACTTC.